This TCR beta chain was retrieved from a study of T cell responses to AZD1222 COVID-19 vaccine (TCRdb year 2021). Study-level background: TCR sequencing was performed for about 240 trial participants, of whom some 200 were given two doses of AZD1222 and some 26 were given two doses of MenACWY control vaccine. Trial participants were enrolled by age into subgroups of 18-55, 56-69 and 70-plus years, and 148, 28 and 57 TCR-sequenced participants, respectively, were included in these subgroups. What the authors observed across the whole study: The 56-69-year group was small, and its depth increase did not reach significance, likely because of low power. Participants were mostly white British, with more females than males. The authors suggested clonal diversity may have been underestimated. After two AZD1222 doses, both the breadth and the depth of spike-specific TCRs were significantly higher than at day 0 and than in MenACWY recipients. CD4 TCRs associated with the vaccine covered the entire spike protein, and the dominant responses were in regions 160-218 and 743-854. Because no day 14 peak-response samples were available, repertoires were characterized only after the peak T cell response. Epitopes outside the regions mutated in the B.1.351 and B.1.1.7 variants were reportedly recognized by nearly half of the unique spike-specific TCRs. Conclusions about previously exposed vaccinees were limited because only six AZD1222 recipients were SARS-CoV-2 seropositive at baseline.

Notes on this clone: Its cognate antigen has yet to be identified. Base qualities are not provided; no much larger clone lies one nucleotide away.

Reading the label with the study, this specimen's time point is: about 28 days (+/-7) after the second vaccine dose. AZD1222 recipients given second doses at about 4 weeks or at about 12 weeks were pooled, since spike-specific TCR depth and breadth were not found to differ between the two schedules. Vaccinee samples came from UK trials COV001 and COV002, including a single-blind randomized controlled phase 2/3 trial of AZD1222 (ChAdOx1 nCoV-19) in healthy adults. For TCRbeta chain sequencing, PBMC samples from trial participants were taken at day 0 and at day 28 after the second dose. The CDR3 regions of human TCRbeta chains were subjected to immunosequencing. The study's own analysis went as follows. TCRs in the repertoires were compared against a reference library of SARS-CoV-2-specific TCRs that had been generated with the MIRA antigen-specificity platform. Breadth was defined as the fraction of unique TCRs that were SARS-CoV-2-associated. Depth was defined as the fraction of total T cells that were SARS-CoV-2-associated. Using the MIRA data, each spike-specific TCR was mapped to the spike region that the TCR reacts to and placed in a CD4 or CD8 class. Log10-transformed breadth and depth values were compared by one-way ANOVA with Sidak's multiple comparisons tests. Sourced from immuneACCESS, this table was stored by TCRdb with only in-frame sequences that have V and J called. A share of the clones is absent; for the studies checked, an unresolved V gene accounts for under half, and the remainder has no known explanation. The V and J calls and clone size were taken over from that table, and D and trimming were inferred from the DNA. The sample records roughly 180,000 clones, roughly nine tenths of which are singletons. The biggest ten clones account for 3% to 3.5% of the sample.

Per the germline V gene, SGHRS is the CDR1 and YFSETQ is the CDR2. Taken from cysteine to phenylalanine, the CDR3 has 15 residues. Just CDR3 DNA is preserved here, 45 bases in frame from base 1. V loses 5 bases at its end and J loses 4 bases; junction bases beyond the gene matches: 4. The chain is encoded by TRBV5-1 joined to TRBJ1-6, and TRBD1 matches 9 of the central bases. This clonotype was obtained from an adult who received the AZD1222 COVID-19 vaccine. The sample in question was peripheral blood, obtained 28 days after the second AZD1222 dose. The CDR3 sequence is CASRPGTGYNSPLHF. The bases read TGCGCCAGCAGACCAGGGACAGGGTATAATTCACCCCTCCACTTT.